What follows is one TCR beta chain and its context. Its specificity is unknown. PCR employed 60 Vbeta and 13 Jbeta primers. TCRdb's table, derived via immunoSEQ multiplex PCR, lists solely in-frame clones and lacks some. The sample comprises under 250,000 clones, around 80% of which are singletons, and about 6.4% rests with the top ten. These data belong to a study of cytomegalovirus exposure and HLA in healthy donors. Study conclusions and caveats: Some V segments could not be told apart, so they were left out, TRBV6-2 and TRBV6-3 among them. Cytomegalovirus association was listed for about 160 TCR beta chains. It was shown in a later analysis that HLA-associated TCR beta chains were more clonally expanded than other, equally common chains. With high specificity and sensitivity, the classifier reportedly diagnosed cytomegalovirus status.

Germline values: CDR1 SGDLS, CDR2 YYNGEE. J was trimmed by 7 bases and V by 5 bases; bases with no gene match: 7. The CDR3 loop spans 13 amino acids. The V gene is TRBV9, the J gene TRBJ1-1; 8 nucleotides agree with TRBD1. The sequenced material came from PBMCs. The clonotype comes from a man aged 40-49 years in good health and CMV-seropositive. The chain's CDR3 is CASSDPGTGEAFF. The DNA for the CDR3 is TGTGCCAGCAGTGACCCCGGGACAGGTGAAGCTTTCTTT.